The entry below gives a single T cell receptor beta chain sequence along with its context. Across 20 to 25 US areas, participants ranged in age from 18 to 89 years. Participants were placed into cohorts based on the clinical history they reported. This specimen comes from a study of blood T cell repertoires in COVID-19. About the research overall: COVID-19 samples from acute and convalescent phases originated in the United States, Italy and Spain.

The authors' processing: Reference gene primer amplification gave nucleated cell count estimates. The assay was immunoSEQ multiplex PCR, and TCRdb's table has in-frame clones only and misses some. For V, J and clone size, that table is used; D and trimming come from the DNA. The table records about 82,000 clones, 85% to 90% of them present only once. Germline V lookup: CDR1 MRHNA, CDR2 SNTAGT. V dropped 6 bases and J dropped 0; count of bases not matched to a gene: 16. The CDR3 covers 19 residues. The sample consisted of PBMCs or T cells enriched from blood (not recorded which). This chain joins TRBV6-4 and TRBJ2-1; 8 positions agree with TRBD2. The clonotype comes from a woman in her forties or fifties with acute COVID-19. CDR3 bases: TGTGCCAGCAGCCCGATGGGGGGACTAGTCGGGCACTCCTACAATGAGCAGTTCTTC. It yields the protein CASSPMGGLVGHSYNEQFF.